This TCR beta chain came from a study of early T cells in non-severe SARS-CoV-2 infection. Study as a whole: Sequenced material consisted of bulk RNA (from unsorted whole blood), and chains were unpaired.

Study-level points and caveats: Private and CD4 specificities were missed by VDJdb matching, skewed to anti-spike CD8.

The CDR3 extends over 13 amino acids. Germline-derived CDR1 and CDR2 are GTSNPN and SVGIG (reference sequence). V was cut by 2 bases and J by 6 bases, with 8 bases left in between. This clonotype occurred many times. Antigen unknown. Attachment of unique molecular identifiers was made to individual cDNA molecules. In TCRdb, the 5' RACE reads were re-called with MiXCR into one record per CDR3 protein. Among fewer than 35,000 distinct CDR3 sequences listed, 5% to 6% were seen once. Sequenced input: whole blood. This sequence originates from an adult who was a healthcare worker with PCR-confirmed SARS-CoV-2 infection or an uninfected control (not recorded which). The chain couples TRBV30 to TRBJ1-6; D is perhaps TRBD1 (5 bases). For the CDR3, the DNA is TGTGCCTGGAGTTTTCAGGGTAATTCACCCCTCCACTTT. Its translation: CAWSFQGNSPLHF. The variable domain in full, completed from reference TRBV30 and TRBJ1-6, reads SQTIHQWPATLVQPVGSPLSLECTVEGTSNPNLYWYRQAAGRGLQLLFYSVGIGQISSEVPQNLSASRPQDRQFILSSKKLLLSDSGFYLCAWSFQGNSPLHFGNGTRLTVT.